This T cell receptor beta chain emerged from a study of cytomegalovirus exposure and HLA in healthy donors. V lost 3 bases, J lost 6 bases, and 8 bases lay in between. The germline CDR1 and CDR2 sequences are SGHTA and FQGNSA. This CDR3 has 13 amino acids. The PCR was carried out with 60 Vbeta primers and 13 Jbeta primers. Repertoires were generated with immunoSEQ multiplex PCR, while TCRdb's copy carries only in-frame clones and drops some. The repertoire consists of about 170,000 clones, with 65% to 85% occurring once and the leading ten covering nearly 2.5%. The sequence was collected from a male donor in good health and CMV-seronegative. The sequencing input was PBMCs. The chain links TRBV7-2 to TRBJ2-2, with a tentative D call TRBD1 (6 bases). The CDR3 loop is CASSFRGPGELFF. In DNA form, the CDR3 reads TGTGCCAGCAGCTTCAGGGGTCCCGGGGAGCTGTTTTTT.